A single TCR beta chain is shown here with its context. This specimen belongs to a study of T cell changes during pregnancy in multiple sclerosis. Profiled with immunoSEQ multiplex PCR; TCRdb holds only in-frame clones, not every one. The sample shows more than 30,000 clones, about 91% of them seen only once. Germline CDR1 and CDR2: MNHEY and SMNVEV (reference sequence). The trim removed 0 bases at V and 0 bases at J, leaving 5 bases unmatched. This CDR3 has 16 residues. This TCR came from a female donor with multiple sclerosis, enrolled in a pregnancy study. The sequences come from CD8+ T cells from peripheral blood mononuclear cells, collected in the first trimester of pregnancy. This sequence joins TRBV27 and TRBJ2-7, with 7 bases fitting TRBD1. CDR3 coding DNA: TGTGCCAGCAGTTTATCCTCCGGGACAGTCTCCTACGAGCAGTACTTC. Protein sequence: CASSLSSGTVSYEQYF.